This T cell receptor beta chain was retrieved from a study of T cells in Graves' hyperthyroidism and ophthalmopathy. Germline lookup yields CDR1 SNHLY and CDR2 FYNNEI. CDR3 length: 13 residues. The germline V and J ends were trimmed by 9 bases and 1 base, with 12 bases remaining between them. There were TCR beta CDR3 regions amplified from RNA transcripts. The TCR CDR3 was amplified in a first-round RT-PCR using the HTBI primer set. TCRdb ran MiXCR on the multiplex PCR reads and lists one entry per CDR3 protein. The sample yields around 350,000 distinct CDR3 sequences, over 15% seen once. This clonotype was seen at least ten times.

This TCR came from a woman aged 18-29 years with Graves' hyperthyroidism. Sequencing was performed on blood. V usage is TRBV2 and J usage is TRBJ1-1; D uncertain. CDR3 nucleotide sequence: TGTGCCAGTCTTCAGGAGTGGAACACTGAAGCTTTCTTT. Translating it yields CASLQEWNTEAFF.